Below, 9 T cell receptor beta chains from the same sample are listed, as sequenced in a study of blood T cell repertoires in COVID-19. Measured with immunoSEQ multiplex PCR; TCRdb has only the in-frame clones, and not every one. The top ten hold around a sixth of the sample, which has 150,000 to 200,000 clones, more than 75% seen once. Sequenced: PBMCs or T cells enriched from blood (not recorded which). Receptors were obtained from a woman in her forties or fifties with acute COVID-19.

The sample holds one count of this clone. This chain joins TRBV27 and TRBJ1-3; TRBD1 might be the D (5 bases). This CDR3 comprises 13 residues. V gave up 6 bases and J gave up 9 bases, with 15 bases separating them. The germline V gene encodes CDR1 MNHEY and CDR2 SMNVEV (reference sequence). CDR3 DNA: TGTGCCAGCAGGGAGGGGTCGGCGGCCACCATATATTTT. It yields the protein CASREGSAATIYF.

The chain links TRBV6-5 to TRBJ1-4; 8 positions agree with TRBD1. The V gene end was trimmed by 7 bases and the J gene end by 7 bases; junction bases not matched to a gene: 5. This CDR3 contains 13 residues. The V gene's germline CDR1 is MNHEY and CDR2 SVGAGI. CDR3 sequence: CASTPGQGEKLFF. DNA of the CDR3: TGTGCCAGCACCCCTGGACAGGGTGAAAAACTGTTTTTT.

The chain has TRBV6-4 and TRBJ2-3; 7 bases fit TRBD2. The CDR3 runs 15 residues. Germline loops: CDR1 MRHNA, CDR2 SNTAGT. With 0 bases clipped from V and 4 bases from J, the junction kept 4 bases outside the gene matches. CDR3 sequence reads: CASSDSWLAADTQYF. CDR3 coding DNA: TGTGCCAGCAGTGACTCGTGGCTAGCGGCAGATACGCAGTATTTT.

V usage is TRBV2 and J usage is TRBJ1-6; D is unresolved. The germline CDR1 and CDR2 sequences are SNHLY and FYNNEI. V was clipped by 8 bases and J by 9 bases, with 20 bases between them. CDR3 length: 15 amino acids. CDR3 in amino acids: CASRSIRDTASPLHF. DNA of the CDR3: TGTGCCAGCCGTTCGATACGTGACACGGCTTCACCCCTCCACTTT.

The chain is built from TRBV18 and TRBJ1-3; D perhaps matches TRBD1 (5 bases). Germline V lookup: CDR1 KGHSH, CDR2 LQKENI. Trimming took off 1 base at V and 2 bases at J, with 12 bases between the two ends. The CDR3 contains 16 residues. The CDR3 here is CASSPQGGDAGNTIYF. CDR3 DNA sequence: TGTGCCAGCTCACCACAGGGAGGGGACGCTGGAAACACCATATATTTT. The variable domain in full, completed from reference TRBV18 and TRBJ1-3, reads NAGVMQNPRHLVRRRGQEARLRCSPMKGHSHVYWYRQLPEEGLKFMVYLQKENIIDESGMPKERFSAEFPKEGPSILRIQQVVRGDSAAYFCASSPQGGDAGNTIYFGEGSWLTVV.

The chain links TRBV18 to TRBJ1-3; no clear D gene. V was pared by 2 bases and J by 2 bases, with 10 bases between. Germline V lookup: CDR1 KGHSH, CDR2 LQKENI. The CDR3 consists of 15 residues. The DNA for the CDR3 is TGTGCCAGCTCACCATCAGCGTCTCCTGGAAACACCATATATTTT. Protein sequence: CASSPSASPGNTIYF.

The chain uses TRBV3-1 (or the pseudogene TRBV3-2) and TRBJ2-5, with TRBD1 matching 10 bases. V lost 3 bases, J lost 4 bases, and 11 bases stayed unmatched. The germline V gene has CDR1 LGHDT and CDR2 YNNKEL (reference sequence). This CDR3 has 17 amino acids. Here the CDR3 DNA reads TGTGCCAGCAGCCAGCACACTGACAGGGGGCCGGGAGAGACCCAGTACTTC. As protein: CASSQHTDRGPGETQYF.

The chain has TRBV4-1 and TRBJ1-5; D gene uncertain. CDR3 length: 13 residues. From germline, CDR1 is MGHRA and CDR2 YSYEKL. V lost 0 bases, J lost 5 bases, and 5 bases lay in between. The CDR3 is CASSQDSYQPQHF. For the CDR3, the DNA is TGCGCCAGCAGCCAAGATTCCTATCAGCCCCAGCATTTT.

The genes are TRBV7-3 and TRBJ1-5, with D unclear. The CDR3 loop spans 15 amino acids. Germline assignment: CDR1 SGHTA and CDR2 FQGTGA. With 0 bases removed from V and 3 bases from J, the gap between germline ends came to 9 bases. CDR3 sequence (DNA): TGTGCCAGCAGCTTAACGGCGGGGTTCAATCAGCCCCAGCATTTT. Its translation: CASSLTAGFNQPQHF.